The entry below describes one TCR beta chain. TCRdb's copy holds only in-frame clones and misses some; the assay was immunoSEQ multiplex PCR. This sample has about 110,000 clones, with less than 95% found just once. This entry belongs to a study of T cell changes during pregnancy in multiple sclerosis. The CDR3 runs to 17 residues. V was clipped by 5 bases and J by 2 bases; unmatched bases: 11. Germline CDR1 SGHNT, CDR2 YENEEA. The V gene is TRBV11-3, the J gene TRBJ2-3, with 9 nucleotides matching TRBD2. This receptor was taken from a female donor with multiple sclerosis, enrolled in a pregnancy study. The specimen was peripheral blood, collected before pregnancy. CDR3 bases: TGTGCCAGCAGCCCCCGGGGTAGCGGGGGCCCCACAGATACGCAGTATTTT. This codes for CASSPRGSGGPTDTQYF.